These 5 T cell receptor beta chains originate from one sample sequenced in a study of blood T cell repertoires in COVID-19. Measured with immunoSEQ multiplex PCR; TCRdb has only the in-frame clones, and not every one. The repertoire holds some 170,000 clones, 70% to 85% seen once, with roughly 17% in the top ten. Sequences were obtained from PBMCs or T cells enriched from blood (not recorded which). The receptors were gathered from a woman in her forties or fifties who had recovered from COVID-19.

The chain uses TRBV5-1 and TRBJ2-5; D unresolved. The CDR3 contains 15 residues. Germline CDR1 and CDR2: SGHRS and YFSETQ. The germline V and J ends were trimmed by 4 bases and 5 bases, with 18 bases remaining between them. The CDR3 bases are TGCGCCAGCAGCCTCGCATTATCGGCTAGGGAGACCCAGTACTTC. Translating it yields CASSLALSARETQYF. Filled out from reference TRBV5-1 and TRBJ2-5, the complete variable domain reads KAGVTQTPRYLIKTRGQQVTLSCSPISGHRSVSWYQQTPGQGLQFLFEYFSETQRNKGNFPGRFSGRQFSNSRSEMNVSTLELGDSALYLCASSLALSARETQYFGPGTRLLVL.

The chain recombines TRBV29-1 with TRBJ2-7, with 10 positions matching TRBD1. Looked up from germline, CDR1 is SQVTM and CDR2 is ANQGSEA. V shed 6 bases, J shed 7 bases, and the junction held 9 bases outside the gene matches. The length of the CDR3 is 13 residues. This CDR3 is CSVSGQGEREQYF. CDR3 nucleotide sequence: TGCAGCGTGTCAGGACAGGGGGAAAGGGAGCAGTACTTC.

This clone was seen a few times. V gene TRBV11-1 combines with J gene TRBJ1-1; D remains ambiguous. The CDR3 runs to 13 residues. From germline, CDR1 is SGHAT and CDR2 FQDESV (reference sequence). The V and J ends lost 1 base and 2 bases respectively, with 5 bases between them. The CDR3 nucleotides are TGTGCCAGCAGCTTAGGTTATAACACTGAAGCTTTCTTT. Amino acid sequence: CASSLGYNTEAFF.

This clone was found a few times. The chain is built from TRBV5-4 and TRBJ1-2; D unresolved. Trimming took 4 bases from V and 2 from J, leaving 9 bases between them. The CDR3 loop spans 13 amino acids. Germline V gene sequence: CDR1 SGHNT, CDR2 YYREEE (reference sequence). The CDR3 loop is CASSPRENYGYTF. CDR3 DNA: TGTGCCAGCAGCCCTAGGGAGAACTATGGCTACACCTTC.

This clone was counted once. The chain employs TRBV24-1 and TRBJ2-2, with 8 nucleotides matching TRBD1. The V segment lost 3 bases and the J segment 5 bases; nucleotides outside the gene matches: 7. Per germline, CDR1 KGHDR and CDR2 SFDVKD. The CDR3 totals 16 residues. CDR3 DNA: TGTGCCACCAGTGATGCCGACAGGGGAAGGACCGGGGAGCTGTTTTTT. Its protein is CATSDADRGRTGELFF.